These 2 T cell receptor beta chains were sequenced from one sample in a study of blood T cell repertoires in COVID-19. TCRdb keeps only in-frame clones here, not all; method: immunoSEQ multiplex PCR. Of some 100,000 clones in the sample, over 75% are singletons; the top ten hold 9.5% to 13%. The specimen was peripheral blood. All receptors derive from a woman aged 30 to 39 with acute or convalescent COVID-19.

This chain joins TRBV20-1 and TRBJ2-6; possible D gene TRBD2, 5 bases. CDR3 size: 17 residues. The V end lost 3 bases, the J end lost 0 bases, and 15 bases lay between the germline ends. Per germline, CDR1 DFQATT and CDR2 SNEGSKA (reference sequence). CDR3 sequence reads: CSASFPSGISGANVLTF. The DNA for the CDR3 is TGCAGTGCTAGTTTTCCCAGCGGAATCTCTGGGGCCAACGTCCTGACTTTC.

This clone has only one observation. Written as DNA, the CDR3 is TGTGCCAGCAGTTTAAACAGGGGTGGAAACACCATATATTTT. Translating it yields CASSLNRGGNTIYF. This chain connects TRBV28 to TRBJ1-3; 7 positions agree with TRBD1. The CDR3 totals 14 residues. V lost 2 bases and J lost 3; bases outside the gene matches: 1. CDR1 is MDHEN and CDR2 is SYDVKM in the germline V gene.